This TCR beta chain appears in the sequencing data of a study of T cells in Graves' hyperthyroidism and ophthalmopathy. Findings and limits, study-wide: Model-based prediction identified ophthalmopathy a median 6.5 months prior to its onset. Most clonotypes expanded in thyroid above 0.001 were likewise present in blood.

Ophthalmopathy patients all had a Clinical Activity Score of at least 3, a NOSPECS grade of at least 4 and disease under 3 months old. Clinical symptoms, serum thyroxine, TRAb, thyroid ultrasound and orbital computed tomography established diagnosis. The CDR3 has 12 amino acids. V was clipped by 4 bases and J by 11 bases, with 14 bases between them. The germline V gene encodes CDR1 LGHDT and CDR2 YNNKEL (reference sequence). This clonotype was counted many times. Its antigen remains unknown. Regions amplified from RNA transcripts were the TCR beta CDR3 regions. A first-round RT-PCR of the TCR CDR3 used the HTBI primer set. TCRdb reprocessed the multiplex PCR reads with MiXCR, giving one entry per CDR3 protein. Of 250,000 to 300,000 distinct CDR3 sequences listed, roughly a fifth were seen once; the top ten hold 39%.

The chain combines TRBV3-1 with TRBJ1-1, with a tentative D call TRBD1 (6 bases). What was sequenced was blood. This TCR came from a man in his forties or fifties with Graves' ophthalmopathy. The CDR3 coding sequence is TGTGCCAGCAGCCCGGTTGGTAGGGGGGCTTTCTTT. Translating it yields CASSPVGRGAFF.